This TCR beta chain was identified during a study of CD8+ T cells in alopecia areata. Following extraction, RNA underwent reverse transcription to cDNA, which served as the sequencing template. Sequenced by immunoSEQ multiplex PCR; TCRdb stores in-frame clones only, minus some. Here the sample spans 55,000 to 70,000 clones, more than 40% being singletons. The germline CDR1 and CDR2 sequences are MNHNS and SASEGT. The CDR3 spans 14 residues. The V gene lost 5 bases and the J gene lost 2 bases, with 12 bases spanning the gap. In its sample, this clone was seen many times. From alopecia areata patients, lesional scalp punch biopsies and peripheral blood were collected.

The chain links TRBV6-1 to TRBJ2-5; D remains ambiguous. The specimen comprised CD8+ T cells sorted from blood, sampled at week 0. This receptor was identified in a human donor with alopecia areata. The CDR3 spells CASSSWTEQETQYF. The CDR3 DNA sequence: TGTGCCAGCAGTTCCTGGACCGAACAAGAGACCCAGTACTTC.